These 27 T cell receptor beta chains were sequenced from one sample in a study of T cells in Graves' hyperthyroidism and ophthalmopathy. Amplified TCR beta CDR3 regions derived from RNA transcripts. When the TCR CDR3 underwent first-round RT-PCR, the HTBI primer set was used. TCRdb called the multiplex PCR reads again in MiXCR, with one record for every CDR3 protein. The top ten hold about 14% of the sample, which has some 250,000 distinct CDR3 sequences, roughly 15% seen once. Sequenced sample: blood. Source of these receptors: a woman aged 40 to 50 with Graves' hyperthyroidism that later progressed to Graves' ophthalmopathy.

In this sample, this clonotype turned up many times. The chain has TRBV12-3 or TRBV12-4 and TRBJ1-5; 7 bases match TRBD1. The CDR3 is 16 amino acids. The V gene end was trimmed by 1 base and the J gene end by 5 bases; junction bases not matched to a gene: 8. The CDR3, as DNA: TGTGCCAGCAGTTTAGGGAGGGACAGAGGATATCAGCCCCAGCATTTT. This sequence encodes CASSLGRDRGYQPQHF.

This clonotype was counted a few times. This chain uses TRBV19 with TRBJ2-1; D may be TRBD2 (5 bases). The CDR3 is 14 amino acids. Germline CDR1 reads LNHDA; CDR2 reads SQIVND (reference sequence). Trimming shortened V by 11 bases and J by 9 bases, and 23 bases separated the two germline ends. In DNA, the CDR3 is TGTGCCTCAGAGAAGAGGGTGGGAAAAGGTGAGCAGTTCTTC. Translation gives CASEKRVGKGEQFF.

This clonotype was observed many times. This rearrangement joins TRBV20-1 to TRBJ2-7, with TRBD2 identical over 7 bases. Germline CDR1 is DFQATT and CDR2 is SNEGSKA (reference sequence). The CDR3 spans 15 residues. J lost 0 bases, V lost 5 bases, and 10 bases had no gene match. CDR3 sequence (DNA): TGCAGTGCTCCCTGGGGGGTAGCGGGCTCCTACGAGCAGTACTTC. Its translation is CSAPWGVAGSYEQYF.

This chain connects TRBV5-1 to TRBJ1-2, with D maybe TRBD1 (6 bases). This CDR3 contains 13 residues. Germline CDR1 and CDR2: SGHRS and YFSETQ. Trimming shortened V by 0 bases and J by 8 bases, and 11 bases separated the two germline ends. The CDR3 DNA follows: TGCGCCAGCAGCTTGGGGAGGACAGAAGGCTACACCTTC. Encoded protein: CASSLGRTEGYTF.

This clonotype appeared a few times. V and J are TRBV25-1 and TRBJ2-2; the D call may be TRBD1 or TRBD2 (6 bases each). Germline assignment: CDR1 MGHDK and CDR2 SYGVNS. Trimming removed 0 bases from V and 3 bases from J, with 11 bases in between. The CDR3 covers 16 residues. The CDR3 nucleotides read TGTGCCAGCAGTGAATATAAGGGGGGAGACACCGGGGAGCTGTTTTTT. It yields the protein CASSEYKGGDTGELFF.

Many counts were recorded for this clonotype. The chain recombines TRBV2 with TRBJ1-6; D gene ambiguous. The germline V gene has CDR1 SNHLY and CDR2 FYNNEI. The CDR3 sequence is 11 residues long. V was pared by 7 bases and J by 10 bases, with 8 bases between. The CDR3 region is CASTVSSPLHF. In nucleotides, the CDR3 is TGTGCCAGCACCGTCTCCTCACCCCTCCACTTT.

This clonotype was seen ten or more times. The CDR3 protein is CASSSGLAGTGELFF. The CDR3 DNA follows: TGTGCCAGCAGCTCGGGACTAGCCGGGACCGGGGAGCTGTTTTTT. The chain is built from TRBV11-2 and TRBJ2-2; 9 positions agree with TRBD2. Germline V gene lookup returns CDR1 SGHAT and CDR2 FQNNGV. The CDR3 runs to 15 residues. V dropped 4 bases and J dropped 5; count of bases not matched to a gene: 5.

The rearrangement joins TRBV20-1 to TRBJ1-4; D not certain. The V gene lost 0 bases and the J gene lost 8 bases, with 19 bases spanning the gap. The CDR3 totals 16 residues. Looked up from germline, CDR1 is DFQATT and CDR2 is SNEGSKA (reference sequence). The CDR3, as DNA: TGCAGTGCTAGAGATCTCAGGCAGGTTGGAAAAGAAAAACTGTTTTTT. It encodes CSARDLRQVGKEKLFF.

This sequence joins TRBV9 and TRBJ2-7; 12 bases are shared with TRBD2. Germline CDR1 SGDLS, CDR2 YYNGEE. The CDR3 contains 16 residues. J gave up 2 bases and V 4 bases, and 7 bases lay outside the gene matches. CDR3 region: CASSKTSGSSPYEQYF. CDR3 nucleotides: TGTGCCAGCAGCAAGACTAGCGGGAGCTCCCCCTACGAGCAGTACTTC.

The V call is TRBV7-3, the J call TRBJ2-5; perhaps TRBD2 as D (5 bases). The germline gives CDR1 SGHTA, CDR2 FQGTGA. The CDR3 totals 13 residues. Trimming cost V 5 bases and J 5 bases, with 12 bases left between them. The CDR3 region has the DNA TGTGCCAGCAGCCCCGGAGGAGTGGAGACCCAGTACTTC. Protein product: CASSPGGVETQYF.

The chain employs TRBV5-1 and TRBJ2-1, with TRBD2 identical over 10 bases. Germline V lookup: CDR1 SGHRS, CDR2 YFSETQ. This CDR3 region has 16 residues. V lost 3 bases and J lost 4; bases outside the gene matches: 7. The CDR3 bases are TGCGCCAGCAGCTCCGCTACTAGCGGGATTTACAATGAGCAGTTCTTC. It translates to CASSSATSGIYNEQFF.

This clonotype has at least ten counts. The V gene is TRBV6-5, the J gene TRBJ2-1; 7 bases line up with TRBD2. The CDR3 consists of 13 residues. J gave up 12 bases and V 2 bases, and 7 bases lay outside the gene matches. CDR1 and CDR2 (germline): MNHEY, SVGAGI. This chain's CDR3 is CASSYTSGVGQFF. For the CDR3, the DNA is TGTGCCAGCAGTTACACCAGCGGGGTGGGGCAGTTCTTC.

This clonotype has at least ten counts. This chain joins TRBV12-3 or TRBV12-4 and TRBJ1-1; 9 nucleotides match TRBD1. The CDR3 is made up of 15 amino acids. The trim removed 4 bases at V and 4 bases at J, leaving 7 bases unmatched. CDR3 DNA sequence: TGTGCCAGCAGTTCCCCCGGGACAGGGATCACTGAAGCTTTCTTT. Translating gives CASSSPGTGITEAFF.

This clonotype appeared many times. The chain is built from TRBV10-3 and TRBJ2-3; weak D call: TRBD2 (6 bases). The CDR3 contains 13 residues. The germline CDR1 and CDR2 sequences are ENHRY and SYGVKD. Trimming removed 5 bases from V and 5 bases from J, with 11 bases in between. CDR3 DNA: TGTGCCATCAGTTGGAGGGCCAGAGATACGCAGTATTTT. It specifies CAISWRARDTQYF.

This clonotype has at least ten counts. The chain has TRBV3-1 and TRBJ2-3, with D perhaps being TRBD1 or TRBD2 (6 bases each). CDR1 and CDR2 (germline): LGHDT, YNNKEL (reference sequence). The V gene lost 4 bases and the J gene lost 1 base, with 12 bases spanning the gap. CDR3 length: 15 residues. Written as DNA, the CDR3 is TGTGCCAGCAGCCTTAGGGGGGCCGGCACAGATACGCAGTATTTT. This translates into CASSLRGAGTDTQYF.

This clonotype was seen at least ten times. This sequence joins TRBV3-1 and TRBJ2-7; a possible D gene is TRBD2 (6 bases). Germline CDR1 LGHDT, CDR2 YNNKEL (reference sequence). This CDR3 is 15 amino acids long. V lost 1 base to trimming and J lost 1 base, with 11 bases between them. CDR3 protein: CASSQGGGPSYEQYF. The DNA for the CDR3 is TGTGCCAGCAGCCAAGGGGGAGGTCCGTCCTACGAGCAGTACTTC.

There are many counts of this clonotype. The genes are TRBV19 and TRBJ2-7; D call uncertain. Germline lookup yields CDR1 LNHDA and CDR2 SQIVND (reference sequence). The CDR3 contains 13 residues. V dropped 6 bases and J dropped 2 bases, with 11 bases sitting between them. The CDR3 bases are TGTGCCAGTAGGGGCACTGGAACCTACGAGCAGTACTTC. It specifies CASRGTGTYEQYF.

The table lists this clonotype with many counts. The chain has TRBV9 and TRBJ2-2; a weak D match, TRBD1 (5 bases). CDR1 and CDR2 (germline): SGDLS, YYNGEE. This CDR3 region has 14 residues. The V and J ends lost 0 bases and 6 bases respectively, with 9 bases between them. CDR3 sequence: CASSVARVPGELFF. The CDR3 bases are TGTGCCAGCAGCGTAGCCAGGGTCCCCGGGGAGCTGTTTTTT.

The table lists this clonotype with many counts. The chain employs TRBV7-9 and TRBJ2-2; D gene unclear. Trimming pared 3 bases from V and 6 bases from J, leaving 14 bases between. There are 15 residues in the CDR3. From germline, CDR1 is SEHNR and CDR2 FQNEAQ (reference sequence). The CDR3: CASSFFTLVPGELFF. In DNA, the CDR3 is TGTGCCAGCAGCTTTTTCACACTTGTTCCCGGGGAGCTGTTTTTT.

This clonotype appeared many times. The DNA of the CDR3 is TGTGCCAGCAGCGCGCTAGGAGTTCCGGGACAGGGTGACAATGAGCAGTTCTTC. Amino acid sequence: CASSALGVPGQGDNEQFF. The chain uses TRBV7-3 and TRBJ2-1; 9 nucleotides align to TRBD1. Germline loops: CDR1 SGHTA, CDR2 FQGTGA. The CDR3 extends over 18 amino acids. V lost 5 bases, J lost 5 bases, and 16 bases stayed unmatched.

This clonotype showed up many times. The chain couples TRBV12-3 or TRBV12-4 to TRBJ2-1; 9 bases are a match to TRBD2. Losses at the gene ends were 3 bases for V and 5 bases for J; bases not matched to a gene: 11. The CDR3 covers 17 residues. DNA of the CDR3: TGTGCCAGCAGTTTTTGGTGGCGGGAGGGCCTGAACAATGAGCAGTTCTTC. It is translated as CASSFWWREGLNNEQFF.

This clonotype came up many times. CDR3 amino acids: CASSATLGNEQFF. CDR3 DNA sequence: TGTGCCAGCAGTGCTACCCTAGGTAATGAGCAGTTCTTC. J is TRBJ2-1 and V is TRBV2, with no clear D. Germline CDR1 SNHLY, CDR2 FYNNEI. The length of the CDR3 is 13 residues. Trimming removed 4 bases at V and 7 bases at J, with 11 bases between.

This clonotype occurred many times. The chain joins TRBV28 to TRBJ2-7; a possible D gene is TRBD1 (6 bases). Germline V gene lookup returns CDR1 MDHEN and CDR2 SYDVKM. This CDR3 comprises 13 residues. With 5 bases removed from V and 3 bases from J, the gap between germline ends came to 11 bases. Here the CDR3 DNA reads TGTGCCAGCAGTATCTGGACAGACTACGAGCAGTACTTC. Amino acid sequence: CASSIWTDYEQYF.

Points on this clonotype: This clone may be a read error of a much larger clone one base away. The rearrangement uses TRBV3-1 and TRBJ1-2; 8 bases are a match to TRBD1. Per germline, CDR1 LGHDT and CDR2 YNNKEL (reference sequence). The CDR3 spans 15 residues. V lost 0 bases to trimming and J lost 7 bases; unmatched junction nucleotides: 7. CDR3 in amino acids: CASSQDGTGGRGYTF. DNA for the CDR3: TGTGCCAGCAGCCAAGACGGCACAGGGGGTCGTGGCTACACCTTC. The full variable domain, in which reference TRBV3-1 and TRBJ1-2 provide the parts outside the CDR3, is DTAVSQTPKYLVTQMGNDKSIKCEQNLGHDTMYWYKQDSKKFLKIMFSYNNKELIINETVPNRFSPKSPDKAHLNLHINSLELGDSAVYFCASSQDGTGGRGYTFGSGTRLTVV.

This sequence joins TRBV20-1 and TRBJ2-5, with D unresolved. The CDR3 extends over 12 amino acids. In germline, CDR1 is DFQATT, CDR2 SNEGSKA (reference sequence). Deletions cut 2 bases from V and 2 bases from J, with 6 bases between. The CDR3 sequence is CSARQIQETQYF. In DNA, the CDR3 is TGCAGTGCTAGACAGATACAAGAGACCCAGTACTTC.

In its sample, this clonotype was seen many times. The chain is built from TRBV25-1 and TRBJ2-1, with D perhaps TRBD1 (5 bases). Germline lookup yields CDR1 MGHDK and CDR2 SYGVNS. This CDR3 contains 15 residues. Deletions cut 4 bases from V and 0 bases from J, with 10 bases between. The CDR3 reads CASSAQDSSYNEQFF. CDR3 DNA: TGTGCCAGCAGTGCACAGGATAGCTCCTACAATGAGCAGTTCTTC.

This clonotype was seen many times. V gene TRBV11-1 combines with J gene TRBJ2-7, with a tentative D call TRBD2 (6 bases). There are 12 residues in the CDR3. From germline, CDR1 is SGHAT and CDR2 FQDESV (reference sequence). With 5 bases removed from V and 3 bases from J, the gap between germline ends came to 8 bases. CDR3 region: CASSRGLYEQYF. CDR3 coding DNA: TGTGCCAGCAGCCGGGGACTCTACGAGCAGTACTTC.